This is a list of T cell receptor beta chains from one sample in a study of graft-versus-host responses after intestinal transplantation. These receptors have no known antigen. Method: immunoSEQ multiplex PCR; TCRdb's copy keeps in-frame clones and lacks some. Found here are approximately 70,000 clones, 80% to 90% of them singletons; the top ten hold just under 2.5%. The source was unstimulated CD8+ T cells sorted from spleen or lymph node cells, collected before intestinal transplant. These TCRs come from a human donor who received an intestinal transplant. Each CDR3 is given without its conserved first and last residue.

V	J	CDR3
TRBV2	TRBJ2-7	ASSDSRLAEAYEQY
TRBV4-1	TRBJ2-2	ASSQAEGAGELF
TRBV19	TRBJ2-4	ASSIRQGENIQY
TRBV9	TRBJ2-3	AREECSTDTQY
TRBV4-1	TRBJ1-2	ASSQDVEGGRYGYT
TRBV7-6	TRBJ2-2	ASSSGAGGTGELF
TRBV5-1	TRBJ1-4	ASSYGQGATNEKLF
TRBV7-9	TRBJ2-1	ASSPKMSSYNEQF
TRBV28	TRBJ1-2	ASTTFRGQLNGYT
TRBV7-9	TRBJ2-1	AIDYHNEQF
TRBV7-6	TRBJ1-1	ASSTRTDRNTEAF
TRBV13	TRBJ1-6	ASSPSGGYGNNSPLH
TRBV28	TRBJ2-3	ASSSTQGARVGTDTQY
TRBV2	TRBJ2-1	ASSEAPSGVKNEQF
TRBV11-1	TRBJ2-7	ASSVGQGAYEQY
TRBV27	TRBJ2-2	ASSLSGATGELF
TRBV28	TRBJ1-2	ASSLEHSLNYGYT